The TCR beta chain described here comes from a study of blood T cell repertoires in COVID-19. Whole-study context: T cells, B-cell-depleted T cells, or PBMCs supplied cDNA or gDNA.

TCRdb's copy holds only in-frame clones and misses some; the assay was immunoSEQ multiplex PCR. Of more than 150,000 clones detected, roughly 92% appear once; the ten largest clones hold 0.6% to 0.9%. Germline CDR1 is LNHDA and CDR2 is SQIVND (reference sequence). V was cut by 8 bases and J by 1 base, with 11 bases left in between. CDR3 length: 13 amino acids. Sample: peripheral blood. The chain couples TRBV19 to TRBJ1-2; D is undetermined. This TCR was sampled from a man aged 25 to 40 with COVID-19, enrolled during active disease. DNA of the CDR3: TGTGCCAGTCTAAACGAAGATAACTATGGCTACACCTTC. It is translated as CASLNEDNYGYTF.